This T cell receptor beta chain is from a study of response to subunit inactivated influenza vaccine. Study outcomes and limitations: That few new T cells are recruited by each seasonal influenza vaccination was the authors' suggestion.

TCRdb processed the RT-PCR reads anew with MiXCR; each CDR3 protein has one entry. The sample lists 610,000 or so distinct CDR3 sequences; 12% to 15% were seen once. This clonotype has only a few counts. Its antigen is still unknown. The input for sequencing was PBMCs from blood, taken roughly 13 days after vaccination. This TCR derives from a man aged 50 to 60 who received an inactivated influenza vaccine.

This chain's CDR3 is CASSLEALSSYNEQFF. DNA for the CDR3: TGCGCCAGCAGCTTGGAGGCCCTGAGCTCCTACAATGAGCAGTTCTTC. The chain employs TRBV5-1 and TRBJ2-1; D is uncertain. The ends were cut back, 0 bases at V and 0 bases at J, with 10 bases in the middle. From germline, CDR1 is SGHRS and CDR2 YFSETQ. The CDR3 is made up of 16 amino acids.